A single sample gave rise to the 7 T cell receptor beta chains below, sequenced in a study of CD8 T cells in ankylosing spondylitis. Points from the study as a whole: It appeared that ankylosing spondylitis blood was characterized by a TCR beta motif of eight highly homologous variants.

TCRdb analysed the 5' RACE reads with MiXCR anew, one entry per CDR3 protein. The table lists hundreds of thousands of distinct CDR3 sequences, 10% to 15% of them singletons, with 0.45% to 0.6% in the top ten. Their specific antigens are unknown. Specimen: blood, either unsorted or a sorted T cell fraction (not recorded which). These TCRs come from a male donor with ankylosing spondylitis.

This clonotype was seen repeatedly, ten times or more. The chain employs TRBV20-1 and TRBJ1-4, with D possibly matching TRBD1 (5 bases). V lost 4 bases and J 5 bases, leaving 8 bases between the germline ends. This CDR3 has 12 residues. Germline assignment: CDR1 DFQATT and CDR2 SNEGSKA (reference sequence). The CDR3 here is CSAIGANEKLFF. The CDR3 coding sequence is TGCAGTGCTATAGGGGCCAATGAAAAACTGTTTTTT.

This clonotype was detected only a few times. The chain uses TRBV7-6 and TRBJ2-7; 7 bases align to TRBD1. From germline, CDR1 is SGHVS and CDR2 FNYEAQ. This CDR3 is 14 amino acids long. V lost 7 bases, J lost 3 bases, and 9 bases stayed unmatched. CDR3 in amino acids: CASNNPGQYYEQYF. CDR3 nucleotides: TGTGCCAGCAACAACCCGGGACAGTACTACGAGCAGTACTTC.

V is TRBV4-3 and J is TRBJ1-1; no reliable D call. Germline loops: CDR1 LGHNA, CDR2 YSLEER. The V and J ends lost 2 bases and 4 bases respectively, with 11 bases between them. The CDR3 length is 14 residues. CDR3 nucleotide sequence: TGCGCCAGCAGCCAACGGGAGGGAAGCACTGAAGCTTTCTTT. This sequence encodes CASSQREGSTEAFF.

This clonotype was recorded at least ten times. The V call is TRBV7-2, the J call TRBJ1-2; D gene uncertain. The germline V gene has CDR1 SGHTA and CDR2 FQGNSA. The CDR3 covers 11 residues. V was pared by 4 bases and J by 4 bases, with 4 bases between. CDR3 nucleotide sequence: TGTGCCAGCAGCTCCACCTATGGCTACACCTTC. Translated: CASSSTYGYTF.

The gene calls are TRBV18 and TRBJ1-4; 7 bases are a match to TRBD1. The CDR3 runs to 16 residues. V shed 5 bases, J shed 0 bases, and the junction held 6 bases outside the gene matches. The germline V gene has CDR1 KGHSH and CDR2 LQKENI. CDR3 bases: TGTGCCAGCTCAGACGGACAGGTTGCAACTAATGAAAAACTGTTTTTT. Translation: CASSDGQVATNEKLFF.

The rearrangement joins TRBV29-1 to TRBJ2-7; TRBD1 matches 8 bases. CDR3 length equals 14 residues. Germline lookup yields CDR1 SQVTM and CDR2 ANQGSEA. After removal of 4 bases from V and 4 bases from J, the junction contained 9 bases not matched to a gene. The CDR3 spells CSVGRAGGVYEQYF. The CDR3 DNA sequence: TGCAGCGTTGGGCGGGCAGGGGGCGTTTACGAGCAGTACTTC.

This chain links TRBV7-2 with TRBJ2-1; D remains ambiguous. CDR1 and CDR2 (germline): SGHTA, FQGNSA. The CDR3 loop spans 15 amino acids. Trimming pared 1 base from V and 4 bases from J, leaving 11 bases between. The CDR3 is CASSLGLSGYNEQFF. The CDR3 DNA is TGTGCCAGCAGCTTAGGGCTCTCTGGGTACAATGAGCAGTTCTTC.